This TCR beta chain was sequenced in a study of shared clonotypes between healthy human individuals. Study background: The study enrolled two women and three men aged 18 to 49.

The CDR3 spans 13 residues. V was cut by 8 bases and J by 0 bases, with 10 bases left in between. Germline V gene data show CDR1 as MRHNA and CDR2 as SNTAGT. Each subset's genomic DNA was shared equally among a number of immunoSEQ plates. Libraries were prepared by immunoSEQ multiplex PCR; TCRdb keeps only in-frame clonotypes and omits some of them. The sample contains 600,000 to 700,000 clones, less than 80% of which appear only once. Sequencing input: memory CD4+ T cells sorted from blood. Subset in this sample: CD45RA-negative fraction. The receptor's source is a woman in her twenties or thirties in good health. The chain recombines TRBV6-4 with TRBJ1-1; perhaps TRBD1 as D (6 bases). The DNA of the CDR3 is TGTGCCAGCCGTTGGGACATGAACACTGAAGCTTTCTTT. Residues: CASRWDMNTEAFF.